This entry lists 28 T cell receptor beta chains sequenced from one sample in a study of blood T cells in healthy people across ages. Alongside a J-beta primer mix, a sample-barcoded 5' primer served in a second PCR lasting about 7 to 12 cycles. TCRdb reprocessed the 5' RACE reads with MiXCR, giving one entry per CDR3 protein. In the table there are about 750,000 distinct CDR3 sequences, roughly 53% of which are singletons. Sequencing was carried out using blood. These receptor sequences come from an elderly man in good health.

This rearrangement joins TRBV18 to TRBJ2-1; weak D call: TRBD2 (6 bases). Per germline, CDR1 KGHSH and CDR2 LQKENI. The ends were cut back, 2 bases at V and 7 bases at J, with 21 bases in the middle. This CDR3 has 17 residues. The CDR3 loop reads CASSPEMMEGTGNEQFF. DNA of the CDR3: TGTGCCAGCTCACCAGAGATGATGGAGGGGACTGGGAATGAGCAGTTCTTC.

The V call is TRBV5-1, the J call TRBJ2-5; TRBD2 matches 11 bases. CDR1 is SGHRS, CDR2 YFSETQ, per germline. J gave up 4 bases and V 5 bases, and 7 bases lay outside the gene matches. CDR3 length: 15 amino acids. CDR3 residues: CASSFTGTSGETQYF. CDR3 coding DNA: TGCGCCAGCAGTTTCACCGGGACTAGCGGAGAGACCCAGTACTTC. Based on the CDR3 plus reference TRBV5-1 and TRBJ2-5, the full variable domain is KAGVTQTPRYLIKTRGQQVTLSCSPISGHRSVSWYQQTPGQGLQFLFEYFSETQRNKGNFPGRFSGRQFSNSRSEMNVSTLELGDSALYLCASSFTGTSGETQYFGPGTRLLVL.

This clonotype was detected a few times. The V call is TRBV7-2, the J call TRBJ2-7; no clear D. Between the trimmed V and J ends, which lost 2 bases and 7 bases, there was a span of 15 bases. From germline, CDR1 is SGHTA and CDR2 FQGNSA. CDR3 length equals 14 residues. As DNA, the CDR3 is TGTGCCAGCAGCTTAAGAGGCAGAGTCGGTGAGCAGTACTTC. It translates to CASSLRGRVGEQYF. The complete variable domain, with remaining parts taken from reference TRBV7-2 and TRBJ2-7, reads GAGVSQSPSNKVTEKGKDVELRCDPISGHTALYWYRQSLGQGLEFLIYFQGNSAPDKSGLPSDRFSAERTGGSVSTLTIQRTQQEDSAVYLCASSLRGRVGEQYFGPGTRLTVT.

The CDR3 region is CASSQDPSTSSGANVLTF. The CDR3 coding sequence is TGTGCCAGCAGCCAAGATCCCAGTACTTCCTCTGGGGCCAACGTCCTGACTTTC. The V and J genes are TRBV3-1 and TRBJ2-6; no definite D call. The length of the CDR3 is 18 residues. From germline, CDR1 is LGHDT and CDR2 YNNKEL (reference sequence). Trimming stripped 0 bases from V and 0 bases from J, with 12 bases between.

This clonotype was observed a few times. The genes are TRBV6-1 and TRBJ2-3; D may be TRBD2 (5 bases). The germline V and J ends were trimmed by 5 bases and 14 bases, with 23 bases remaining between them. CDR1 is MNHNS and CDR2 is SASEGT in the germline V gene. The CDR3 is 14 residues long. CDR3 residues: CASSRAESNRYAYF. CDR3 nucleotides: TGTGCCAGCAGTAGAGCGGAGAGCAACAGATACGCGTATTTT.

The chain is built from TRBV5-8 and TRBJ1-5; TRBD1 is a possible D gene (5 bases). The CDR3 loop spans 15 amino acids. Trimming took off 7 bases at V and 5 bases at J, with 19 bases between the two ends. Germline CDR1 and CDR2: SGHTS and YDEGEE. CDR3 DNA: TGTGCCAGCTTCAATTTCGGGGGGGGAGATCAGCCCCAGCATTTT. Its translation is CASFNFGGGDQPQHF.

The gene calls are TRBV29-1 and TRBJ1-2; D gene uncertain. The CDR3 is made up of 11 amino acids. Trimming shortened V by 4 bases and J by 7 bases, and 10 bases separated the two germline ends. CDR1 SQVTM and CDR2 ANQGSEA come from the germline V gene. The CDR3 bases are TGCAGCGTTGCCCGCAGTGGTGGCTACACCTTC. The encoded protein is CSVARSGGYTF. The full variable domain, rest sourced from reference TRBV29-1 and TRBJ1-2, is SAVISQKPSRDICQRGTSLTIQCQVDSQVTMMFWYRQQPGQSLTLIATANQGSEATYESGFVIDKFPISRPNLTFSTLTVSNMSPEDSSIYLCSVARSGGYTFGSGTRLTVV.

This clonotype was seen only a few times. The V and J genes are TRBV10-1 and TRBJ2-1; 9 bases agree with TRBD2. Losses at the gene ends were 0 bases for V and 4 bases for J; bases not matched to a gene: 4. This CDR3 comprises 16 residues. Germline lookup yields CDR1 WNHNN and CDR2 SYGVQD (reference sequence). This chain's CDR3 is CASSESTSGLYNEQFF. CDR3 bases: TGCGCCAGCAGTGAGTCTACTAGCGGGCTGTACAATGAGCAGTTCTTC.

The chain uses TRBV18 and TRBJ2-1, with 8 positions matching TRBD1. CDR1 is KGHSH and CDR2 is LQKENI in the germline V gene. There are 16 residues in the CDR3. J was trimmed by 1 base and V by 6 bases; bases with no gene match: 8. In nucleotides, the CDR3 is TGTGCCAGCTCGGAACCGGACAGGGCGTCCTACAATGAGCAGTTCTTC. It specifies CASSEPDRASYNEQFF.

This sequence joins TRBV20-1 and TRBJ2-3; D might be TRBD2 (5 bases). The CDR3 is 11 amino acids. Germline lookup yields CDR1 DFQATT and CDR2 SNEGSKA (reference sequence). The V gene lost 5 bases and the J gene lost 7 bases, with 10 bases spanning the gap. CDR3: CSASPGNTQYF. DNA of the CDR3: TGCAGTGCTTCCCCCGGGAATACGCAGTATTTT.

This clonotype was counted only a few times. This sequence joins TRBV7-6 and TRBJ2-6, with a possible D match to TRBD2 (5 bases). CDR3 length: 17 residues. The germline V and J ends were trimmed by 3 bases and 0 bases, with 12 bases remaining between them. Germline V CDR1 and CDR2: SGHVS, FNYEAQ. The CDR3 nucleotides read TGTGCCAGCAGCTTTCGGCGGGCCACCTCTGGGGCCAACGTCCTGACTTTC. It yields the protein CASSFRRATSGANVLTF.

This sequence joins TRBV12-3 or TRBV12-4 and TRBJ1-1; D gene unclear. With 1 base removed from V and 8 bases from J, the gap between germline ends came to 8 bases. The CDR3 extends over 12 amino acids. CDR3 residues: CASSLVEWEAFF. CDR3 bases: TGTGCCAGCAGTTTAGTTGAATGGGAAGCTTTCTTT.

This clonotype was observed a few times. The chain recombines TRBV6-6 with TRBJ2-1, with 9 bases aligning to TRBD1. Per germline, CDR1 MNHNY and CDR2 SVGAGI (reference sequence). Losses at the gene ends were 5 bases for V and 12 bases for J; bases not matched to a gene: 5. This CDR3 region has 12 residues. The CDR3 DNA sequence: TGTGCCAGCAGTCCCCCGACAGGGGGGCAGTTCTTC. It encodes CASSPPTGGQFF.

V gene TRBV14 combines with J gene TRBJ2-3; D possibly matches TRBD1 or TRBD2 (5 bases each). The germline V and J ends were trimmed by 4 bases and 5 bases, with 10 bases remaining between them. This CDR3 is built from 13 residues. Looked up from germline, CDR1 is SGHDN and CDR2 is FVKESK. The CDR3 DNA reads as TGTGCCAGCAGCCTACAGAGGGGAGATACGCAGTATTTT. It encodes CASSLQRGDTQYF. Based on the CDR3 plus reference TRBV14 and TRBJ2-3, the full variable domain is EAGVTQFPSHSVIEKGQTVTLRCDPISGHDNLYWYRRVMGKEIKFLLHFVKESKQDESGMPNNRFLAERTGGTYSTLKVQPAELEDSGVYFCASSLQRGDTQYFGPGTRLTVL.

The chain joins TRBV10-3 to TRBJ2-1; D is uncertain. The length of the CDR3 is 11 residues. Germline CDR1 and CDR2: ENHRY and SYGVKD. Trimming pared 6 bases from V and 7 bases from J, leaving 7 bases between. CDR3 DNA: TGTGCCATCAGCAAAAAGAATGAGCAGTTCTTC. This encodes CAISKKNEQFF.

The gene calls are TRBV11-2 and TRBJ2-5; maybe TRBD2 (6 bases). The CDR3 has 15 residues. Per the germline V gene, CDR1 is SGHAT and CDR2 is FQNNGV. Trimming stripped 6 bases from V and 11 bases from J, with 25 bases between. CDR3 protein: CASRLIGQVEEGQYF. DNA of the CDR3: TGTGCCAGCAGGTTAATAGGGCAGGTAGAGGAGGGGCAGTACTTC.

The table lists this clonotype with a count of one. The V and J genes are TRBV3-1 and TRBJ2-7; D uncertain. The J call may be in error: the DNA end matches TRBJ2-5 better. The CDR3 has 13 residues. Germline V gene sequence: CDR1 LGHDT, CDR2 YNNKEL (reference sequence). CDR3 amino acids: CATQSQTQETQYF. The DNA for the CDR3 is TGTGCCACACAAAGCCAGACCCAAGAGACCCAGTACTTC.

This clonotype was recorded a few times. The chain couples TRBV5-1 to TRBJ1-4; TRBD1 agrees at 8 bases. Germline CDR1 reads SGHRS; CDR2 reads YFSETQ. V shed 7 bases and J 2 bases; nucleotides not matched to a gene: 7. CDR3 length: 15 amino acids. The CDR3 sequence: CASRPGGTTNEKLFF. DNA of the CDR3: TGCGCCAGCCGCCCAGGGGGCACGACTAATGAAAAACTGTTTTTT.

The chain has TRBV3-1 and TRBJ1-2, with 8 bases matching TRBD1. The CDR3 sequence is 16 residues long. Germline V gene lookup returns CDR1 LGHDT and CDR2 YNNKEL (reference sequence). The trim removed 4 bases at V and 4 bases at J, leaving 11 bases unmatched. The CDR3 is CASSPQGALPIYGYTF. As DNA, the CDR3 is TGTGCCAGCAGCCCCCAGGGGGCCCTCCCAATCTATGGCTACACCTTC.

This clonotype was seen more than once but under ten times. The chain employs TRBV6-1 and TRBJ2-7; D is perhaps TRBD2 (5 bases). Germline V CDR1 and CDR2: MNHNS, SASEGT. Trimming took off 6 bases at V and 2 bases at J, with 14 bases between the two ends. The CDR3 is made up of 14 amino acids. The CDR3 bases are TGTGCCAGCAGCCAGGACGGGAATACCTACGAGCAGTACTTC. Its translation is CASSQDGNTYEQYF.

The rearrangement links TRBV27 to TRBJ2-7, with TRBD1 matching over 9 bases. The ends lost 6 bases at V and 5 bases at J; junction bases unmatched: 8. Germline-derived CDR1 and CDR2 are MNHEY and SMNVEV (reference sequence). This CDR3 region has 14 residues. The CDR3 loop is CASSRPGQGHEQYF. The CDR3 DNA reads TGTGCCAGCAGCCGACCGGGACAGGGTCACGAGCAGTACTTC.

This clonotype was observed once. This CDR3 is CASSLYGGNTIYF. The CDR3 nucleotides are TGTGCCAGCAGCTTGTATGGCGGAAACACCATATATTTT. This chain links TRBV11-2 with TRBJ1-3; no reliable D call. The CDR3 contains 13 residues. V lost 3 bases and J 4 bases, leaving 7 bases between the germline ends. Germline loops: CDR1 SGHAT, CDR2 FQNNGV.

The table lists this clonotype with a few counts. The CDR3 DNA reads TGTGCCAGCAGACCAATCCAGGGCCTGGTGGGCGAGCAGTACTTC. Its protein product is CASRPIQGLVGEQYF. This chain links TRBV27 with TRBJ2-7; maybe TRBD1 (5 bases). Germline loops: CDR1 MNHEY, CDR2 SMNVEV (reference sequence). The CDR3 covers 15 residues. With 6 bases removed from V and 6 bases from J, the gap between germline ends came to 21 bases.

CDR3 protein: CASSPPGGRNTEAFF. The CDR3 coding sequence is TGTGCCAGCAGCCCTCCGGGGGGGAGGAACACTGAAGCTTTCTTT. This chain connects TRBV28 to TRBJ1-1, with a tentative D call TRBD1 (5 bases). V lost 6 bases and J 1 base, leaving 15 bases between the germline ends. Germline V gene lookup returns CDR1 MDHEN and CDR2 SYDVKM. The CDR3 totals 15 residues.

This chain connects TRBV20-1 to TRBJ1-2; D is unresolved. The V end lost 0 bases, the J end lost 4 bases, and 12 bases lay between the germline ends. CDR1 DFQATT and CDR2 SNEGSKA come from the germline V gene (reference sequence). The CDR3 sequence is 14 residues long. Here the CDR3 reads CSARDEVPSYGYTF. The CDR3, as DNA: TGCAGTGCTAGAGATGAGGTGCCGTCCTATGGCTACACCTTC.

V usage is TRBV5-1 and J usage is TRBJ2-4; 14 bases are a match to TRBD2. From germline, CDR1 is SGHRS and CDR2 YFSETQ. V was clipped by 4 bases and J by 13 bases; unmatched bases: 10. The CDR3 sequence is 15 residues long. Here the CDR3 DNA reads TGCGCCAGCAGCCCGGGACTAGCGGGAGTCTGGGAGCAGTACTTC. Translated: CASSPGLAGVWEQYF.

The chain is built from TRBV9 and TRBJ2-1; a weak D match, TRBD2 (5 bases). Trimming stripped 4 bases from V and 2 bases from J, with 10 bases between. The CDR3 is 14 residues long. Germline CDR1 is SGDLS and CDR2 is YYNGEE. The CDR3 DNA reads as TGTGCCAGCAGCCCAGTAGCGACCTACAATGAGCAGTTCTTC. This encodes CASSPVATYNEQFF.

A few counts support this clonotype. The V and J genes are TRBV18 and TRBJ2-1; possible D gene TRBD2, 5 bases. V was trimmed by 2 bases and J by 6 bases, leaving 8 bases between them. Germline CDR1 reads KGHSH; CDR2 reads LQKENI. This CDR3 is 13 amino acids long. This CDR3 is CASSPSGANEQFF. For the CDR3, the DNA is TGTGCCAGCTCACCAAGCGGAGCCAATGAGCAGTTCTTC.